In its sample, the clone carrying this TCR beta chain was seen a few times. No antigen is known for it. This sample is part of a study of vaccination and CD4 T cells after COVID-19. In the study overall: From HCoV-229E, HCoV-OC43, HCoV-NL63 and SARS-CoV-2, overlapping spike peptides were used to stimulate the cells.

As to treatment: roughly 10-day PBMC culture with coronavirus spike peptide pools or control peptides (ViraFEST assay). CD4+ T cells that came from the unexposed donor were collected before the COVID-19 pandemic (2011-2018). Cultured CD4+ T-cell DNA underwent Oncomine TCR Beta short-read sequencing. Cultured CD4+ T cells were the source of extracted genomic DNA. One entry per CDR3 protein results from TCRdb running MiXCR on the PCR reads. The table shows 9,500 to 14,000 distinct CDR3 sequences, with about 40% occurring only once. The V and J ends lost 3 bases and 5 bases, in that order; junction bases with no gene match: 9. Germline V CDR1 and CDR2: MDHEN, SYDVKM. This CDR3 has 16 residues.

The chain joins TRBV28 to TRBJ2-5; 10 nucleotides align to TRBD2. This TCR came from a human donor in good health. The sequencing input was CD4+ T cells from blood, cultured in vitro. The CDR3 here is CASSFRRAGGIETQYF. CDR3 nucleotides: TGTGCCAGCAGTTTTCGTCGAGCGGGAGGGATCGAGACCCAGTACTTC.